These 15 T cell receptor beta chains share one sample of origin, sequenced in a study of shared clonotypes between healthy human individuals. Only CD45RO-negative cells positively selected for CCR7 counted as naive CD8 cells, so terminally differentiated effector memory CD45RA+ cells were excluded. Sequencing used immunoSEQ multiplex PCR; TCRdb keeps in-frame clones, though not all of them. The table records under 600,000 clones, roughly 98% of them present only once. Sequenced: naive CD8+ T cells sorted from blood. All receptors come from a man aged 30 to 45 in good health.

The J gene is TRBJ2-3, the V gene TRBV27; 7 nucleotides match TRBD1. The V segment lost 8 bases and the J segment 8 bases; nucleotides outside the gene matches: 13. Germline V gene lookup returns CDR1 MNHEY and CDR2 SMNVEV (reference sequence). The CDR3 runs 14 residues. In DNA, the CDR3 is TGTGCCAGCGCCCGACAGGGTACCCTTGTTACGCAGTATTTT. Protein sequence: CASARQGTLVTQYF.

This sequence joins TRBV5-1 and TRBJ2-7; D unresolved. The CDR3 runs 13 residues. V lost 7 bases and J 3 bases, leaving 14 bases between the germline ends. Germline CDR1 is SGHRS and CDR2 is YFSETQ. The CDR3 reads CASVSTASYEQYF. The CDR3 region has the DNA TGCGCCAGCGTGTCAACGGCGAGCTACGAGCAGTACTTC.

In its sample, this clone was seen once. The gene calls are TRBV15 and TRBJ1-5; D gene unclear. Looked up from germline, CDR1 is LNHNV and CDR2 is YYDKDF (reference sequence). The CDR3 sequence is 15 residues long. Trimming took 0 bases from V and 6 from J, leaving 12 bases between them. The CDR3 reads CATSRDRTGSQPQHF. For the CDR3, the DNA is TGTGCCACCAGCAGAGATCGCACGGGTAGTCAGCCCCAGCATTTT.

V is TRBV7-9 and J is TRBJ2-5; a possible D gene is TRBD2 (6 bases). The germline CDR1 and CDR2 sequences are SEHNR and FQNEAQ (reference sequence). Trimming shortened V by 6 bases and J by 2 bases, and 25 bases separated the two germline ends. The CDR3 sequence is 18 residues long. DNA for the CDR3: TGTGCCAGCAGTATTCCCTATGCGGAGCGGGTACCGCAAGAGACCCAGTACTTC. Encoded protein: CASSIPYAERVPQETQYF.

The J gene is TRBJ1-1, the V gene TRBV11-2; 9 bases are shared with TRBD1. The CDR3 consists of 18 residues. The germline gives CDR1 SGHAT, CDR2 FQNNGV. The V and J ends lost 5 bases and 2 bases, in that order; junction bases with no gene match: 15. CDR3 in amino acids: CASSRSVGQGPGNTEAFF. CDR3 nucleotide sequence: TGTGCCAGCAGCCGTTCCGTGGGACAGGGACCGGGAAACACTGAAGCTTTCTTT.

The chain carries TRBV6-5 and TRBJ2-7; 10 positions agree with TRBD1. V lost 2 bases and J lost 4; bases outside the gene matches: 2. In germline, CDR1 is MNHEY, CDR2 SVGAGI. The CDR3 spans 14 residues. CDR3 sequence (DNA): TGTGCCAGCAGTTACGGGACAGGGGTTTACGAGCAGTACTTC. This translates into CASSYGTGVYEQYF.

This rearrangement joins TRBV7-6 to TRBJ2-1; possible D gene TRBD2, 6 bases. Germline lookup yields CDR1 SGHVS and CDR2 FNYEAQ. The CDR3 is 13 residues long. Trimming removed 4 bases at V and 9 bases at J, with 13 bases between. CDR3 in amino acids: CASSSRLEGEQFF. The CDR3 DNA follows: TGTGCCAGCAGCTCCAGACTAGAGGGTGAGCAGTTCTTC.

This chain joins TRBV7-6 and TRBJ2-7; 7 positions match TRBD2. CDR3 length: 13 residues. Germline V gene data show CDR1 as SGHVS and CDR2 as FNYEAQ. Trimming removed 3 bases from V and 5 bases from J; junction bases left unmatched: 4. CDR3 nucleotide sequence: TGTGCCAGCAGCTTCGGCGGGGGTAACGAGCAGTACTTC. This sequence encodes CASSFGGGNEQYF.

The V and J genes are TRBV14 and TRBJ2-5; 9 bases agree with TRBD2. This CDR3 region has 18 residues. The V segment lost 0 bases and the J segment 8 bases; nucleotides outside the gene matches: 16. Germline V lookup: CDR1 SGHDN, CDR2 FVKESK. The CDR3 region is CASSQESGGRLAGGTQYF. The DNA of the CDR3 is TGTGCCAGCAGCCAAGAAAGCGGGGGGAGGCTAGCCGGTGGCACCCAGTACTTC.

The chain has TRBV27 and TRBJ1-2; tentative D call: TRBD1 (5 bases). The V gene lost 3 bases and the J gene lost 5 bases, with 13 bases spanning the gap. Germline-derived CDR1 and CDR2 are MNHEY and SMNVEV (reference sequence). The CDR3 is 14 amino acids. CDR3 sequence: CASSLGRGRYGYTF. The CDR3 nucleotides read TGTGCCAGCAGTTTGGGGCGGGGACGTTATGGCTACACCTTC.

The chain has TRBV28 and TRBJ2-2; 9 bases are shared with TRBD1. Trimming took 6 bases from V and 4 from J; bases not matched to a gene: 9. CDR1 MDHEN and CDR2 SYDVKM come from the germline V gene. There are 16 residues in the CDR3. As DNA, the CDR3 is TGTGCCAGCAGGTATACCGGGACAGGGCCCACCGGGGAGCTGTTTTTT. This encodes CASRYTGTGPTGELFF.

The count of this clone is one. The CDR3 loop reads CASSYGQRDLYGYTF. Here the CDR3 DNA reads TGTGCCAGCAGTTACGGTCAAAGGGACCTTTATGGCTACACCTTC. This chain joins TRBV6-5 and TRBJ1-2, with D possibly matching TRBD1 (5 bases). Germline V gene sequence: CDR1 MNHEY, CDR2 SVGAGI. The CDR3 consists of 15 residues. Deletions cut 2 bases from V and 5 bases from J, with 15 bases between.

V and J are TRBV29-1 and TRBJ2-7, with D maybe TRBD1 (6 bases). The CDR3 is made up of 14 amino acids. Germline CDR1 and CDR2: SQVTM and ANQGSEA. V was cut by 5 bases and J by 2 bases, with 16 bases left in between. CDR3 sequence: CSVKGQTGPYEQYF. In DNA, the CDR3 is TGCAGCGTTAAAGGGCAAACAGGGCCCTACGAGCAGTACTTC.

V is TRBV7-8 and J is TRBJ2-7; 10 positions agree with TRBD2. V gave up 1 base and J gave up 5 bases; unmatched junction bases: 11. The CDR3 extends over 17 amino acids. The germline V gene has CDR1 SGHVS and CDR2 FQNEAQ. The CDR3 loop reads CASSLEGGLAGVNEQYF. CDR3 DNA sequence: TGTGCCAGCAGCTTAGAGGGGGGGCTAGCGGGAGTCAACGAGCAGTACTTC. Together with reference TRBV7-8 and TRBJ2-7, the CDR3 gives the full variable domain: GAGVSQSPRYKVAKRGQDVALRCDPISGHVSLFWYQQALGQGPEFLTYFQNEAQLDKSGLPSDRFFAERPEGSVSTLKIQRTQQEDSAVYLCASSLEGGLAGVNEQYFGPGTRLTVT.

The chain has TRBV9 and TRBJ2-3, with TRBD1 identical over 8 bases. Germline V gene lookup returns CDR1 SGDLS and CDR2 YYNGEE. Germline trimming cut 3 bases from V and 1 base from J; bases unmatched to any gene: 4. The CDR3 is made up of 15 amino acids. Here the CDR3 DNA reads TGTGCCAGCAGCGGGACAGGGAGTGGCACAGATACGCAGTATTTT. This gives the protein CASSGTGSGTDTQYF.